These 7 T cell receptor beta chains originate from one sample sequenced in a study of regulatory T cells in long-lasting Graves disease. Assembly of TCR beta libraries relied on iRepertoire HTBI primers together with Arm-PCR of CDR3 regions. TCRdb used MiXCR to reprocess the multiplex PCR reads, holding one entry per CDR3 protein. This table has about 460,000 distinct CDR3 sequences, roughly 23% appearing once. As for time point: persistent/refractory GD, antithyroid drugs over 5 years with positive TRAb. The TCR library was made from RNA that had been extracted from PBMCs in TRIzol. The sequenced sample was peripheral blood mononuclear cells (PBMCs), obtained when the disease was refractory, from a patient treated with antithyroid drugs. Receptor source: a female donor with Graves disease.

The chain employs TRBV27 and TRBJ1-5; no clear D gene. Per the germline V gene, CDR1 is MNHEY and CDR2 is SMNVEV (reference sequence). CDR3 length: 14 amino acids. V was pared by 9 bases and J by 1 base, with 13 bases between. This CDR3 is CASSGYESNQPQHF. In DNA form, the CDR3 reads TGTGCCAGTTCGGGGTATGAGAGCAATCAGCCCCAGCATTTT.

The chain has TRBV5-5 and TRBJ1-2; 10 bases match TRBD1. This CDR3 has 15 amino acids. V was pared by 5 bases and J by 8 bases, with 12 bases of the junction left unmatched. Germline lookup yields CDR1 SGHKS and CDR2 YYEKEE (reference sequence). The CDR3 here is CASSRTGTGDHGYTF. Written as DNA, the CDR3 is TGTGCCAGCAGTAGAACCGGGACAGGGGATCACGGCTACACCTTC.

With regard to this clonotype: A much larger clone differs from this one at a single base, so this may be a read error. V is TRBV12-3 or TRBV12-4 and J is TRBJ1-1; D gene unclear. Trimming shortened V by 5 bases and J by 5 bases, and 21 bases separated the two germline ends. CDR3 length: 16 residues. In DNA form, the CDR3 reads TGTGCCAGCAGTCCCGGACGCCCCCGACTGGGGACTGAAGCTTTCTTT. Its protein is CASSPGRPRLGTEAFF.

The chain recombines TRBV4-1 with TRBJ2-4; no reliable D call. V gave up 3 bases and J gave up 0 bases, with 12 bases separating them. The germline gives CDR1 MGHRA, CDR2 YSYEKL. The CDR3 spans 16 residues. The CDR3 loop is CASSHQAVLAKNIQYF. DNA of the CDR3: TGCGCCAGCAGCCACCAGGCGGTTCTAGCCAAAAACATTCAGTACTTC.

Ten or more counts support this clonotype. This chain uses TRBV20-1 with TRBJ1-2; D gene ambiguous. Looked up from germline, CDR1 is DFQATT and CDR2 is SNEGSKA (reference sequence). This CDR3 contains 12 residues. V lost 6 bases and J 2 bases, leaving 10 bases between the germline ends. The CDR3 bases are TGCAGTGCACCTACAGAGAACTATGGCTACACCTTC. It specifies CSAPTENYGYTF.

Many counts were recorded for this clonotype. This sequence joins TRBV24-1 and TRBJ2-5; 7 nucleotides align to TRBD1. From germline, CDR1 is KGHDR and CDR2 SFDVKD. Trimming cost V 3 bases and J 1 base; bases outside gene matches: 7. This CDR3 comprises 16 residues. The CDR3 is CATSDDRQGSQETQYF. CDR3 DNA: TGTGCCACCAGTGATGACCGACAGGGTTCCCAAGAGACCCAGTACTTC.

This sequence joins TRBV5-1 and TRBJ2-3; D is possibly TRBD1 or TRBD2 (5 bases each). Germline V gene data show CDR1 as SGHRS and CDR2 as YFSETQ. CDR3 length: 15 amino acids. V shed 2 bases and J shed 1 base, with 11 bases lying between them. The DNA for the CDR3 is TGCGCCAGCAGCTTCCGGGACGGCCGCACAGATACGCAGTATTTT. It specifies CASSFRDGRTDTQYF.